The 21 T cell receptor beta chains below all came from one sample that was sequenced in a study of CD8 T cells in Susac syndrome. Roughly 0.45 to 1 ug RNA was reverse transcribed with random hexamers. TCRdb passed the immunoSEQ multiplex PCR reads through MiXCR, listing each CDR3 protein once. Here the sample spans approximately 180,000 distinct CDR3 sequences, approximately 96% being singletons. Material for sequencing was CD4+ T cells from PBMCs. The receptors were gathered from a human donor with multiple sclerosis.

The chain joins TRBV7-9 to TRBJ2-2, with TRBD2 as a possible D gene (6 bases). Between the trimmed V and J ends, which lost 5 bases and 5 bases, there was a span of 24 bases. Per germline, CDR1 SEHNR and CDR2 FQNEAQ (reference sequence). This CDR3 has 18 residues. The CDR3 nucleotides read TGTGCCAGCAGCACATCACCGGTGGGAACTAGCTTTACCGGGGAGCTGTTTTTT. Residues: CASSTSPVGTSFTGELFF.

The chain links TRBV14 to TRBJ1-1; a possible D gene is TRBD1 (5 bases). CDR1 SGHDN and CDR2 FVKESK come from the germline V gene. Trimming stripped 7 bases from V and 0 bases from J, with 12 bases between. The CDR3 is made up of 14 amino acids. The CDR3 nucleotides are TGTGCCAGCACCTTGGACATCATGAACACTGAAGCTTTCTTT. This gives the protein CASTLDIMNTEAFF.

This chain joins TRBV20-1 and TRBJ2-1; TRBD1 or TRBD2 may be the D gene (5 bases each). The CDR3 runs 12 residues. Per germline, CDR1 DFQATT and CDR2 SNEGSKA (reference sequence). Trimming removed 7 bases at V and 7 bases at J, with 14 bases between. DNA of the CDR3: TGCAGTGAGGGGAGACCTCCAAATGAGCAGTTCTTC. Residues: CSEGRPPNEQFF.

V is TRBV6-6 and J is TRBJ2-7, with a possible D match to TRBD2 (6 bases). Germline assignment: CDR1 MNHNY and CDR2 SVGAGI (reference sequence). Trimming took 2 bases from V and 2 from J, leaving 10 bases between them. The CDR3 spans 14 residues. The CDR3 protein is CASSYGDSPYEQYF. In DNA form, the CDR3 reads TGTGCCAGCAGTTACGGGGACTCCCCCTACGAGCAGTACTTC.

The chain has TRBV2 and TRBJ1-2; TRBD1 matches 10 bases. Germline values: CDR1 SNHLY, CDR2 FYNNEI. Trimming at V came to 7 bases and at J to 4 bases, leaving 12 bases not matched to a gene. The CDR3 has 16 residues. The CDR3 sequence: CASNPAGTGAFYGYTF. In DNA, the CDR3 is TGTGCCAGCAATCCCGCCGGGACAGGGGCCTTCTATGGCTACACCTTC.

The J gene is TRBJ1-3, the V gene TRBV18, with D possibly being TRBD1 (6 bases). Trimming removed 6 bases at V and 0 bases at J, with 18 bases between. CDR1 is KGHSH, CDR2 LQKENI, per germline. The length of the CDR3 is 17 residues. The chain's CDR3 is CASSSKGETLSGNTIYF. The CDR3 region has the DNA TGTGCCAGCTCTTCCAAGGGGGAAACCCTCTCTGGAAACACCATATATTTT.

The chain carries TRBV7-8 and TRBJ2-5; no clear D gene. This CDR3 is 15 amino acids long. The V end lost 5 bases, the J end lost 3 bases, and 16 bases lay between the germline ends. Per germline, CDR1 SGHVS and CDR2 FQNEAQ. The CDR3 DNA is TGTGCCAGCAGCCCCCGGCGGTTGGTCAAAGAGACCCAGTACTTC. It encodes CASSPRRLVKETQYF.

This chain links TRBV18 with TRBJ1-2; a weak D match, TRBD1 (5 bases). Per germline, CDR1 KGHSH and CDR2 LQKENI. The CDR3 consists of 15 residues. Trimming shortened V by 2 bases and J by 2 bases, and 12 bases separated the two germline ends. CDR3 residues: CASSPGGMGNYGYTF. CDR3 bases: TGTGCCAGCTCACCAGGGGGAATGGGAAACTATGGCTACACCTTC. The full variable domain, with the rest looked up from reference TRBV18 and TRBJ1-2, is NAGVMQNPRHLVRRRGQEARLRCSPMKGHSHVYWYRQLPEEGLKFMVYLQKENIIDESGMPKERFSAEFPKEGPSILRIQQVVRGDSAAYFCASSPGGMGNYGYTFGSGTRLTVV.

V and J are TRBV4-2 and TRBJ2-7, with TRBD1 as a possible D gene (5 bases). From germline, CDR1 is LGHNA and CDR2 YNFKEQ. The V and J ends lost 0 bases and 7 bases respectively, with 7 bases between them. The CDR3 runs 12 residues. CDR3 DNA sequence: TGTGCCAGCAGCCAAGATCCAGGGGAGCAGTACTTC. It codes for CASSQDPGEQYF.

This chain connects TRBV25-1 to TRBJ2-1; perhaps TRBD1 as D (5 bases). Trimming left V 1 base short and J 5 bases short, with 9 bases between. Germline values: CDR1 MGHDK, CDR2 SYGVNS. CDR3 size: 14 residues. Written as DNA, the CDR3 is TGTGCCAGCAGTGAATGGGGCGGAAACAATGAGCAGTTCTTC. Translation: CASSEWGGNNEQFF. Variable domain in full (rest from reference TRBV25-1 and TRBJ2-1): EADIYQTPRYLVIGTGKKITLECSQTMGHDKMYWYQQDPGMELHLIHYSYGVNSTEKGDLSSESTVSRIRTEHFPLTLESARPSHTSQYLCASSEWGGNNEQFFGPGTRLTVL.

The chain recombines TRBV6-2 or TRBV6-3 with TRBJ1-3; D gene ambiguous. The CDR3 has 16 residues. Germline CDR1 MNHEY, CDR2 SVGEGT. Trimming cost V 7 bases and J 4 bases, with 20 bases left between them. The CDR3 nucleotides are TGTGCCAGCAAGGAGAAATCGGTTTTAATCGGAAACACCATATATTTT. Protein sequence: CASKEKSVLIGNTIYF.

The V and J genes are TRBV15 and TRBJ1-1; no clear D. This CDR3 has 15 residues. Trimming stripped 7 bases from V and 6 bases from J, with 21 bases between. The V gene's germline CDR1 is LNHNV and CDR2 YYDKDF (reference sequence). CDR3 sequence: CATTLGRPVAPEAFF. The CDR3 bases are TGTGCCACCACCCTCGGGCGGCCTGTGGCACCTGAAGCTTTCTTT.

The chain joins TRBV29-1 to TRBJ2-1; D remains unclear. The CDR3 is 11 residues long. V was shortened by 2 bases and J by 6 bases, with 5 bases between the two germline ends. Germline loops: CDR1 SQVTM, CDR2 ANQGSEA. The CDR3 sequence is CSVEWVNEQFF. In DNA form, the CDR3 reads TGCAGCGTTGAATGGGTCAATGAGCAGTTCTTC.

The chain is built from TRBV12-3 or TRBV12-4 and TRBJ1-2; D gene unclear. Trimming pared 10 bases from V and 3 bases from J, leaving 12 bases between. The CDR3 has 12 amino acids. The CDR3 loop reads CATTRGYYGYTF. The DNA of the CDR3 is TGTGCCACCACGCGAGGGTACTATGGCTACACCTTC.

The rearrangement joins TRBV30 to TRBJ2-3; 8 nucleotides agree with TRBD1. Trimming at V came to 3 bases and at J to 1 base, leaving 12 bases not matched to a gene. The germline gives CDR1 GTSNPN, CDR2 SVGIG (reference sequence). The CDR3 has 17 amino acids. This CDR3 is CAWRPQGAMDRTDTQYF. The CDR3 coding sequence is TGTGCCTGGAGGCCCCAGGGGGCGATGGATCGCACAGATACGCAGTATTTT.

The chain combines TRBV7-9 with TRBJ1-6; D is undetermined. V was cut by 4 bases and J by 6 bases, with 10 bases left in between. Germline V gives CDR1 SEHNR, CDR2 FQNEAQ (reference sequence). This CDR3 contains 14 residues. The CDR3 sequence is CASSSLNPNSPLHF. Written as DNA, the CDR3 is TGTGCCAGCAGCTCCCTAAACCCTAATTCACCCCTCCACTTT.

This clonotype was counted between two and nine times. The chain joins TRBV7-2 to TRBJ1-5; D is unclear. CDR1 is SGHTA and CDR2 is FQGNSA in the germline V gene. Trimming shortened V by 1 base and J by 2 bases, and 6 bases separated the two germline ends. The CDR3 consists of 14 residues. This CDR3 is CASSLVGGNQPQHF. DNA for the CDR3: TGTGCCAGCAGCTTAGTAGGTGGCAATCAGCCCCAGCATTTT.

The rearrangement uses TRBV4-3 and TRBJ1-1; TRBD1 matches at 9 bases. The ends lost 4 bases at V and 4 bases at J; junction bases unmatched: 7. The germline CDR1 and CDR2 sequences are LGHNA and YSLEER. The CDR3 is 15 amino acids. In DNA form, the CDR3 reads TGCGCCAGCAGCCGTAGGACAGGGGACGGCACTGAAGCTTTCTTT. Its translation is CASSRRTGDGTEAFF.

The chain joins TRBV2 to TRBJ1-2; 7 nucleotides align to TRBD1. This CDR3 region has 18 residues. Trimming at V came to 6 bases and at J to 2 bases, leaving 18 bases not matched to a gene. Germline V gives CDR1 SNHLY, CDR2 FYNNEI. In DNA form, the CDR3 reads TGTGCCAGCAGAGACAACCTGCGACAGGGAGCCGCCAACTATGGCTACACCTTC. This sequence encodes CASRDNLRQGAANYGYTF.

The chain recombines TRBV9 with TRBJ2-7; D uncertain. The V gene lost 3 bases and the J gene lost 3 bases, with 19 bases spanning the gap. CDR3 length equals 16 residues. Germline V gene data show CDR1 as SGDLS and CDR2 as YYNGEE. The CDR3 is CASSAGSSFFLYEQYF. The CDR3 DNA sequence: TGTGCCAGCAGCGCAGGAAGTTCCTTTTTTCTCTACGAGCAGTACTTC.

The chain is built from TRBV5-1 and TRBJ2-1; 9 bases fit TRBD2. The CDR3 length is 16 residues. The J segment lost 8 bases and the V segment lost 0 bases, leaving 9 bases of the junction unmatched. Germline-derived CDR1 and CDR2 are SGHRS and YFSETQ. The CDR3 DNA is TGCGCCAGCAGCTTGGCCCCTAGCGGGGCTAAGGATGAGCAGTTCTTC. Protein: CASSLAPSGAKDEQFF.